One and the same sample provided the 25 T cell receptor beta chains below, sequenced in a study of cytomegalovirus exposure and HLA in healthy donors. The primer mix had 60 Vbeta and 13 Jbeta primers. The data were produced by immunoSEQ multiplex PCR, yet TCRdb's version contains in-frame clones alone and is incomplete. The sample records about 160,000 clones, more than 65% being singletons. The source material was PBMCs. The receptors originated from a young woman in good health and CMV-seronegative.

The sample holds a few counts of this clone. The chain has TRBV4-1 and TRBJ1-2; 8 bases fit TRBD1. The junction had 8 bases not matched to a gene; V was cut back by 7 bases and J by 7 bases. Germline V gene data show CDR1 as MGHRA and CDR2 as YSYEKL. The CDR3 runs 13 residues. The CDR3 spells CASKRQGRGGYTF. In nucleotides, the CDR3 is TGCGCCAGCAAAAGACAGGGGCGTGGTGGCTACACCTTC.

The rearrangement joins TRBV27 to TRBJ2-7; 7 bases map to TRBD2. Trimming at V came to 1 base and at J to 4 bases, leaving 1 base not matched to a gene. The CDR3 consists of 13 residues. CDR1 is MNHEY, CDR2 SMNVEV, per germline (reference sequence). The CDR3 DNA reads as TGTGCCAGCAGTTTATTCGGGGGGTACGAGCAGTACTTC. This encodes CASSLFGGYEQYF.

This rearrangement joins TRBV10-3 to TRBJ1-1; D remains ambiguous. The CDR3 has 12 amino acids. The V end lost 6 bases, the J end lost 0 bases, and 5 bases lay between the germline ends. CDR1 and CDR2 (germline): ENHRY, SYGVKD. The CDR3 reads CAISDMNTEAFF. The DNA for the CDR3 is TGTGCCATCAGCGACATGAACACTGAAGCTTTCTTT.

The chain couples TRBV6-1 to TRBJ2-3, with D maybe TRBD2 (6 bases). The CDR3 has 14 residues. Germline loops: CDR1 MNHNS, CDR2 SASEGT. The germline V and J ends were trimmed by 8 bases and 0 bases, with 12 bases remaining between them. The CDR3 sequence: CASGGGVSTDTQYF. In nucleotides, the CDR3 is TGTGCCAGCGGTGGCGGGGTTAGCACAGATACGCAGTATTTT.

For the CDR3, the DNA is TGTGCCAGCAGCCCCTTGGCAGGAAGCTATGGCTACACCTTC. This sequence encodes CASSPLAGSYGYTF. The chain combines TRBV11-2 with TRBJ1-2; D gene uncertain. V dropped 5 bases and J dropped 4 bases, with 14 bases sitting between them. The CDR3 extends over 14 amino acids. CDR1 is SGHAT and CDR2 is FQNNGV in the germline V gene.

Remarks on this clone: Mismatch with germline at one junction end may stem from a read error. The chain is built from TRBV5-1 and TRBJ1-2; 11 nucleotides line up with TRBD1. CDR1 SGHRS and CDR2 YFSETQ come from the germline V gene. The CDR3 is 14 residues long. The CDR3 loop is CASSQDRGQRGYPF. The CDR3 region has the DNA TGCGCCAGCAGCCAGGACAGGGGGCAGCGGGGCTACCCCTTC.

The rearrangement uses TRBV7-8 and TRBJ1-5; D unclear. Deletions cut 5 bases from V and 4 bases from J, with 18 bases between. CDR3 size: 16 residues. Per the germline V gene, CDR1 is SGHVS and CDR2 is FQNEAQ. The chain's CDR3 is CASSPDWAGGNQPQHF. CDR3 coding DNA: TGTGCCAGCAGCCCCGATTGGGCAGGAGGGAATCAGCCCCAGCATTTT.

The rearrangement joins TRBV27 to TRBJ2-3, with 7 positions matching TRBD1. Germline V gene lookup returns CDR1 MNHEY and CDR2 SMNVEV (reference sequence). Trimming at V came to 6 bases and at J to 2 bases, leaving 5 bases not matched to a gene. The CDR3 covers 14 residues. The CDR3 spells CASSDREHTDTQYF. The DNA of the CDR3 is TGTGCCAGCAGCGACAGGGAACACACAGATACGCAGTATTTT.

The chain combines TRBV28 with TRBJ1-1, with 7 bases lining up with TRBD1. The J segment lost 6 bases and the V segment lost 4 bases, leaving 11 bases of the junction unmatched. The CDR3 extends over 15 amino acids. In germline, CDR1 is MDHEN, CDR2 SYDVKM. CDR3 loop: CASSWGDSRVAEAFF. Here the CDR3 DNA reads TGTGCCAGCAGTTGGGGGGACAGTCGAGTCGCTGAAGCTTTCTTT.

The V and J genes are TRBV28 and TRBJ2-7, with D maybe TRBD1 (6 bases). Trimming shortened V by 5 bases and J by 1 base, and 12 bases separated the two germline ends. This CDR3 contains 14 residues. Germline CDR1 is MDHEN and CDR2 is SYDVKM. CDR3 DNA: TGTGCCAGCAGTATGGACAGCTCTTCCTACGAGCAGTACTTC. Protein product: CASSMDSSSYEQYF.

The genes are TRBV7-3 and TRBJ2-2; 16 positions match TRBD2. Trimming removed 3 bases from V and 3 bases from J; junction bases left unmatched: 1. The CDR3 totals 17 residues. The germline CDR1 and CDR2 sequences are SGHTA and FQGTGA. CDR3 region: CASSLGLAGGYTGELFF. For the CDR3, the DNA is TGTGCCAGCAGCTTGGGACTAGCGGGAGGGTACACCGGGGAGCTGTTTTTT.

The genes are TRBV7-9 and TRBJ2-1, with 14 bases identical to TRBD2. V shed 8 bases, J shed 3 bases, and the junction held 3 bases outside the gene matches. From germline, CDR1 is SEHNR and CDR2 FQNEAQ (reference sequence). CDR3 length: 15 amino acids. The CDR3, as DNA: TGTGCCAGCGACGGACTAGCGGGAGGCTACAATGAGCAGTTCTTC. Its protein is CASDGLAGGYNEQFF.

V and J are TRBV29-1 and TRBJ2-3; tentative D call: TRBD1 (5 bases). From germline, CDR1 is SQVTM and CDR2 ANQGSEA. Trimming removed 3 bases at V and 8 bases at J, with 12 bases between. The CDR3 length is 12 residues. The DNA for the CDR3 is TGCAGCGTTGACCCTTCTAGGGGTACGCAGTATTTT. Protein product: CSVDPSRGTQYF.

The chain has TRBV10-1 and TRBJ1-1; 8 nucleotides line up with TRBD1. The germline V gene has CDR1 WNHNN and CDR2 SYGVQD (reference sequence). The junction had 2 bases not matched to a gene; V was cut back by 4 bases and J by 4 bases. The CDR3 consists of 13 residues. The CDR3 sequence is CASSAGQGTEAFF. The CDR3, as DNA: TGCGCCAGCAGTGCTGGACAGGGCACTGAAGCTTTCTTT.

This clone was detected only a few times. The chain links TRBV23-1 to TRBJ1-5; tentatively, D is TRBD1 (6 bases). TRBV23-1 is noted as an ORF with a role that remains uncertain. This CDR3 has 20 amino acids. Between the trimmed V and J ends, which lost 3 bases and 0 bases, there was a span of 24 bases. CDR3 in amino acids: CASSHLSPGTPGYSNQPQHF. In DNA form, the CDR3 reads TGCGCCAGCAGTCACCTCTCGCCCGGGACACCCGGTTATAGCAATCAGCCCCAGCATTTT.

The V and J genes are TRBV7-8 and TRBJ1-2, with D possibly TRBD1 on 5 matching bases. CDR1 is SGHVS, CDR2 FQNEAQ, per germline. The V end lost 2 bases, the J end lost 8 bases, and 12 bases lay between the germline ends. CDR3 length equals 13 residues. CDR3 nucleotide sequence: TGTGCCAGCAGCTTACGGGGGAGTCGAGGCTACACCTTC. Translation: CASSLRGSRGYTF.

This clone turned up a few times. The chain carries TRBV7-3 and TRBJ2-3; maybe TRBD2 (6 bases). This CDR3 region has 14 residues. CDR1 and CDR2 from the germline V gene are SGHTA and FQGTGA. Trimming removed 4 bases from V and 8 bases from J, with 16 bases in between. CDR3 sequence: CASSSGLNGGTQYF. The CDR3 DNA reads as TGTGCCAGCAGCTCGGGACTGAACGGGGGTACGCAGTATTTT.

The CDR3: CASSPGGGNCTEAFF. CDR3 DNA sequence: TGTGCCAGCAGCCCGGGGGGGGGCAATTGCACTGAAGCTTTCTTT. The chain joins TRBV21-1 to TRBJ1-1. TRBV21-1 is a known pseudogene. The CDR3 length is 15 residues.

The chain joins TRBV6-1 to TRBJ1-5; 9 bases fit TRBD1. CDR1 MNHNS and CDR2 SASEGT come from the germline V gene. The J segment lost 6 bases and the V segment lost 7 bases, leaving 7 bases of the junction unmatched. This CDR3 comprises 14 residues. CDR3 nucleotides: TGTGCCAGCAATGGACAGGGGCAGGGTCAGCCCCAGCATTTT. Amino acids: CASNGQGQGQPQHF.

The chain employs TRBV14 and TRBJ2-3, with 10 bases matching TRBD2. This CDR3 has 22 amino acids. The V and J ends lost 1 base and 0 bases, in that order; junction bases with no gene match: 19. Germline CDR1 and CDR2: SGHDN and FVKESK. The CDR3 spells CASSQAFWLAGANRTSTDTQYF. CDR3 in DNA: TGTGCCAGCAGCCAAGCATTTTGGCTAGCGGGGGCCAACCGTACTAGCACAGATACGCAGTATTTT.

Regarding this clone: Germline and junction disagree at one end, which may indicate a read error. The chain carries TRBV7-9 and TRBJ2-1, with TRBD2 matching 9 bases. Germline CDR1 reads SEHNR; CDR2 reads FQNEAQ (reference sequence). CDR3 length: 15 amino acids. In nucleotides, the CDR3 is TGTTCCAGCAGCCCGTTAGCGGGAGCATCCAATGAGCAGTTCTTC. This gives the protein CSSSPLAGASNEQFF.

The genes are TRBV7-2 and TRBJ2-7; 7 nucleotides match TRBD1. This CDR3 is 15 amino acids long. V shed 5 bases and J 3 bases; nucleotides not matched to a gene: 10. Germline V gene sequence: CDR1 SGHTA, CDR2 FQGNSA. CDR3 in amino acids: CASSVSGQQFYEQYF. CDR3 sequence (DNA): TGTGCCAGCAGCGTCTCGGGACAGCAATTCTACGAGCAGTACTTC.

This chain connects TRBV7-2 to TRBJ2-3; D is unclear. The CDR3 is 15 residues long. V was cut by 5 bases and J by 2 bases, with 14 bases left in between. Per the germline V gene, CDR1 is SGHTA and CDR2 is FQGNSA. CDR3 protein: CASSLVKLNTDTQYF. The CDR3 DNA follows: TGTGCCAGCAGCCTGGTGAAGCTGAACACAGATACGCAGTATTTT.

CDR3 region: CASSLARYRDDNSPLHF. Written as DNA, the CDR3 is TGTGCCAGCAGCTTAGCCCGTTACAGGGACGATAATTCACCCCTCCACTTT. The rearrangement uses TRBV7-6 and TRBJ1-6; D may be TRBD1 (6 bases). Trimming took 0 bases from V and 5 from J, leaving 14 bases between them. The germline gives CDR1 SGHVS, CDR2 FNYEAQ. The CDR3 is 17 amino acids. Drawing the rest from reference TRBV7-6 and TRBJ1-6, the complete variable domain is GAGVSQSPRYKVTKRGQDVALRCDPISGHVSLYWYRQALGQGPEFLTYFNYEAQQDKSGLPNDRFSAERPEGSISTLTIQRTEQRDSAMYRCASSLARYRDDNSPLHFGNGTRLTVT.

The genes are TRBV19 and TRBJ2-7; D perhaps matches TRBD1 (6 bases). CDR1 and CDR2 (germline): LNHDA, SQIVND (reference sequence). The V end was cut by 6 bases, the J end by 2 bases, with 14 bases between. The CDR3 covers 14 residues. The CDR3 DNA sequence: TGTGCCAGTAGATCCACAGGGAGTGCCTACGAGCAGTACTTC. Residues: CASRSTGSAYEQYF.